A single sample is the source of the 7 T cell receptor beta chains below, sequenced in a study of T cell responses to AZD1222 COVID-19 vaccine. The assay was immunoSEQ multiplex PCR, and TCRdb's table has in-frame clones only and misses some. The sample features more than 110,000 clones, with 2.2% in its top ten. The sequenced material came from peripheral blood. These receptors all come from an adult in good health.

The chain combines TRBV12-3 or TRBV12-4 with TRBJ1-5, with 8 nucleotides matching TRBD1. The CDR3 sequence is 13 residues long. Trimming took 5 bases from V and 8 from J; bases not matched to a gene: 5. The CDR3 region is CASSRQGIEPQHF. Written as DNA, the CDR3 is TGTGCCAGCAGTCGACAGGGGATAGAGCCCCAGCATTTT.

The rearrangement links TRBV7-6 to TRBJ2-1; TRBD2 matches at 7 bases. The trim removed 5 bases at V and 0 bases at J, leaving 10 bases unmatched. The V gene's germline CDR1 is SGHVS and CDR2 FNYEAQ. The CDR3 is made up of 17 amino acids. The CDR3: CASSPRGGLSSYNEQFF. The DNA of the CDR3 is TGTGCCAGCAGCCCCCGCGGGGGACTCAGCTCCTACAATGAGCAGTTCTTC.

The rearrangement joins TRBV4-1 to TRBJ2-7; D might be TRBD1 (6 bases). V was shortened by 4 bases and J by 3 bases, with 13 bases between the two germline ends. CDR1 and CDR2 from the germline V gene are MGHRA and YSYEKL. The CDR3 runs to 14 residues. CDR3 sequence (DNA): TGCGCCAGCAGCCGGGACATCTCTATCTACGAGCAGTACTTC. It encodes CASSRDISIYEQYF.

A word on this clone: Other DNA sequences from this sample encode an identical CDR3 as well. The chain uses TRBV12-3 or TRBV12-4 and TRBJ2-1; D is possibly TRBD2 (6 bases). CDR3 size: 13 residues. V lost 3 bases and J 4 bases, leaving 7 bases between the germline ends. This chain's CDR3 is CASSFGGYNEQFF. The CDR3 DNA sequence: TGTGCCAGCAGTTTTGGAGGGTACAATGAGCAGTTCTTC.

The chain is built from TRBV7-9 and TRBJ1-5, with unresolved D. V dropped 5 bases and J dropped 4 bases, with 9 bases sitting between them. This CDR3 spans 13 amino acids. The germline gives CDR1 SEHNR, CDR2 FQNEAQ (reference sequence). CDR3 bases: TGTGCCAGCAGCCCTGACGGGAATCAGCCCCAGCATTTT. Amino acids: CASSPDGNQPQHF.

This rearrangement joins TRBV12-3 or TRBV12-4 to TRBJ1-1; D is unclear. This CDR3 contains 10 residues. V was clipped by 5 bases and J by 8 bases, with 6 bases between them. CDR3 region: CASSRQEAFF. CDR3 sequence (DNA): TGTGCCAGCAGTCGACAAGAAGCTTTCTTT.

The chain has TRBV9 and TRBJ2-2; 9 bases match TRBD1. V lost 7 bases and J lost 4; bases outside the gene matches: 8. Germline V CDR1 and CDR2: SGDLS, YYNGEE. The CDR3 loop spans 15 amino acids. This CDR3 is CASRGGTGITGELFF. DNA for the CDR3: TGTGCCAGCCGAGGGGGGACAGGGATCACCGGGGAGCTGTTTTTT.